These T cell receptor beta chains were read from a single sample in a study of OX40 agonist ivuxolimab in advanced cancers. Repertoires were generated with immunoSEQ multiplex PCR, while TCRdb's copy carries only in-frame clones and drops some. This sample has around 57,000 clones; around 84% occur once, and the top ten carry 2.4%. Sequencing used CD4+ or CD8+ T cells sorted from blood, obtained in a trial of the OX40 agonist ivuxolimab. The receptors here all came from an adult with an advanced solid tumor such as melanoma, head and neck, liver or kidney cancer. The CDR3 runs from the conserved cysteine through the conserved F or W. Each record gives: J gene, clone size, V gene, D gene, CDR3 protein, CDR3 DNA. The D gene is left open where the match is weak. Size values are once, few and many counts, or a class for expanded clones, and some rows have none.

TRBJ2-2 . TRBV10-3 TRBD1 CATRGRLDTGELFF TGTGCCACCAGGGGGCGATTGGACACCGGGGAGCTGTTTTTT
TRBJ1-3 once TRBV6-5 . CASTPSRAGNTIYF TGTGCCAGCACACCGAGCAGGGCTGGAAACACCATATATTTT
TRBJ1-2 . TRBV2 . CASSRGANYGYTF TGTGCCAGCAGCAGGGGAGCCAACTATGGCTACACCTTC
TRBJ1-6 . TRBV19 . CASSIVQNSPLHF TGTGCCAGTAGTATAGTACAGAATTCACCCCTCCACTTT
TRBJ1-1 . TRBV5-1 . CASSLVGGRAEAFF TGCGCCAGCAGCTTGGTTGGGGGGCGGGCTGAAGCTTTCTTT
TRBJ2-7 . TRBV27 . CASSSPSSGPYEQYF TGTGCCAGCAGTTCGCCAAGCTCCGGTCCATACGAGCAGTACTTC
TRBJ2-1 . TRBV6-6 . CASSDPKGEQFF TGTGCCAGCAGCGACCCCAAGGGTGAGCAGTTCTTC
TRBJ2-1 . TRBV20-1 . CSAVGFNEQFF TGCAGTGCGGTCGGGTTTAATGAGCAGTTCTTC
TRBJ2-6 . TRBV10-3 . CAISADSAGANVLTF TGTGCCATCAGTGCTGACAGTGCTGGGGCCAACGTCCTGACTTTC
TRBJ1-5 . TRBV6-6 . CASSYAPGKDPQHF TGTGCCAGCAGTTACGCACCAGGGAAAGATCCCCAGCATTTT
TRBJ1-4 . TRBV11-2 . CASSLDRNEKLFF TGTGCCAGCAGCTTAGATAGGAATGAAAAACTGTTTTTT
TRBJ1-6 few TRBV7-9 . CASSLETGNSPLHF TGTGCCAGCAGCTTAGAGACCGGTAATTCACCCCTCCACTTT
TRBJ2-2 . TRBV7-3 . CASSLINTGELFF TGTGCCAGCAGCTTAATAAACACCGGGGAGCTGTTTTTT
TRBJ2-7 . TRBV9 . CASSVAEGGYEQYF TGTGCCAGCAGCGTAGCAGAAGGGGGTTACGAGCAGTACTTC
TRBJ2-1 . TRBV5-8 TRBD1 CASSYHGTGGHQAYNEQFF TGTGCCAGCAGCTACCATGGGACAGGGGGCCACCAGGCCTACAATGAGCAGTTCTTC
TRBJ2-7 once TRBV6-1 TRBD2 CASHLAGVTYEQYF TGTGCCAGCCATCTAGCGGGGGTGACCTACGAGCAGTACTTC
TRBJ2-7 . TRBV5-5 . CASSPDRFGQYF TGTGCCAGCAGCCCCGACAGGTTTGGGCAGTACTTC
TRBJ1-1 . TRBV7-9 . CASSYLQGNTEAFF TGTGCCAGCAGCTACCTACAGGGGAACACTGAAGCTTTCTTT
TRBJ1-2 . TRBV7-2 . CASSYSANYGYTF TGTGCCAGCAGCTACTCCGCTAACTATGGCTACACCTTC
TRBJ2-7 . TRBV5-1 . CASSLEYGNEQYF TGCGCCAGCAGCTTGGAGTATGGCAACGAGCAGTACTTC
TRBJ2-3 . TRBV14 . CASSQDYTQYF TGTGCCAGCAGCCAAGATTATACGCAGTATTTT
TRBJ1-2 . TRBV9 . CASSVELEGSGYTF TGTGCCAGCAGCGTAGAATTGGAGGGAAGTGGCTACACCTTC
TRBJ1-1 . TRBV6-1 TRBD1 CASSGRTGGNTEAFF TGTGCCAGCAGTGGACGGACAGGGGGAAACACTGAAGCTTTCTTT
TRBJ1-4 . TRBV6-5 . CASSGGGEKLFF TGTGCCAGCAGCGGCGGGGGTGAAAAACTGTTTTTT
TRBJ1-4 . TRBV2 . CASSARRTETNEKLFF TGTGCCAGCAGCGCCCGAAGGACAGAAACTAATGAAAAACTGTTTTTT
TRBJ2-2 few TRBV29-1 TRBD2 CSAGLARTGELFF TGCAGCGCGGGACTAGCTCGGACCGGGGAGCTGTTTTTT
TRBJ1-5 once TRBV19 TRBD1 CASSIRSGGQVQPQHF TGTGCCAGTAGTATACGGTCGGGGGGACAGGTTCAGCCCCAGCATTTT
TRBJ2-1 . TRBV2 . CASSVVAYNEQFF TGTGCCAGCAGTGTTGTGGCATACAATGAGCAGTTCTTC
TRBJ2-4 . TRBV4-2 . CASSSRVGQNIQYF TGTGCCAGCAGCTCTCGGGTGGGCCAAAACATTCAGTACTTC
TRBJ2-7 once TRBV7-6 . CASSFTYEQYF TGTGCCAGCAGCTTCACATACGAGCAGTACTTC
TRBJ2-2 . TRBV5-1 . CASSSRINRDRSGELFF TGCGCCAGCAGCTCGCGGATAAACAGGGATCGGTCCGGGGAGCTGTTTTTT
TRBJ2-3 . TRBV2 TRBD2 CASSVTSGGAVRTDTQYF TGTGCCAGCAGTGTGACTAGCGGGGGGGCGGTACGGACAGATACGCAGTATTTT
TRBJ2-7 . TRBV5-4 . CASSSDRRGEQYF TGTGCCAGCAGCTCGGACAGGAGGGGCGAGCAGTACTTC
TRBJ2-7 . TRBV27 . CASSLTLATRYEQYF TGTGCCAGCAGCCTCACCCTCGCGACTCGCTACGAGCAGTACTTC
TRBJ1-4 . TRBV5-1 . CASSLRERGEKLFF TGCGCCAGCAGCTTGAGGGAGCGGGGTGAAAAACTGTTTTTT
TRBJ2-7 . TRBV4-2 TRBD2 CASSQDPIGGAGGVLRMDF TGTGCCAGCAGCCAAGACCCCATCGGGGGAGCGGGGGGGGTCTTACGTATGGACTTC
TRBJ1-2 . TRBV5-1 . CASSLGGGGYTF TGCGCCAGCAGCTTGGGTGGAGGTGGCTACACCTTC
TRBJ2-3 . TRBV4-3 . CASSQDRGWADTQYF TGCGCCAGCAGCCAAGACAGGGGTTGGGCAGATACGCAGTATTTT
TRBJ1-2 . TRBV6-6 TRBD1 CASRQTIDRGREGYTF TGTGCCAGCAGACAAACAATAGACAGGGGGCGGGAAGGCTACACCTTC
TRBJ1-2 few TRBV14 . CASSQSQSPNGYTF TGTGCCAGCAGCCAATCGCAGTCACCTAATGGCTACACCTTC
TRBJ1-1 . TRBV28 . CASTPGRNTEAFF TGTGCCAGCACCCCCGGGCGCAACACTGAAGCTTTCTTT
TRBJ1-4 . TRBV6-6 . CASAEFSTNEKLFF TGTGCCAGCGCTGAGTTTTCAACTAATGAAAAACTGTTTTTT
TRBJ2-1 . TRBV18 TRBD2 CASSPPDLAGGEQFF TGTGCCAGCTCACCACCGGACTTAGCGGGGGGCGAGCAGTTCTTC
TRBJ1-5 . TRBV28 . CASRRSWSSNQPQHF TGTGCCAGCAGGAGGAGTTGGTCCAGCAATCAGCCCCAGCATTTT
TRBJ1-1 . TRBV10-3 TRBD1 CAISFTGGKNTEAFF TGTGCCATCAGTTTTACAGGGGGAAAAAACACTGAAGCTTTCTTT
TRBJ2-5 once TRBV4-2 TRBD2 CASSQDTSGGEETQYF TGTGCCAGCAGCCAAGATACTAGCGGGGGGGAAGAGACCCAGTACTTC
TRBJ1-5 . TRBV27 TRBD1 CASSLRQGGLLGNQPQHF TGTGCCAGCAGTTTACGACAGGGGGGCTTATTAGGCAATCAGCCCCAGCATTTT
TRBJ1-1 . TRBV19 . CASRDSRQNTEAFF TGTGCCAGTAGGGACTCAAGGCAGAACACTGAAGCTTTCTTT
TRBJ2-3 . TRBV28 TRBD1 CASTGTGYTDTQYF TGTGCCAGCACTGGGACAGGGTACACAGATACGCAGTATTTT
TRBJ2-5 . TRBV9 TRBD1 CASSVSGGEKTQYF TGTGCCAGCAGCGTATCAGGGGGCGAAAAGACCCAGTACTTC
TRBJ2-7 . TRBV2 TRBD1 CASSKDRGDEQYF TGTGCCAGCAGTAAGGACAGGGGAGACGAGCAGTACTTC
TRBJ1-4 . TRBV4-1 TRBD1 CASSQVGGRGEKLFF TGCGCCAGCAGCCAAGTAGGGGGCCGGGGTGAAAAACTGTTTTTT
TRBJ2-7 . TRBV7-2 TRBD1 CASSLDRRSYEQYF TGTGCCAGCAGCCTGGACAGGAGATCCTACGAGCAGTACTTC